These T cell receptor beta chains were read from a single sample in a study of cytomegalovirus exposure and HLA in healthy donors. Some clones are missing from TCRdb's copy, which holds only in-frame ones; the method was immunoSEQ multiplex PCR. The data contain over 100,000 clones, roughly 90% of them seen just once; the ten biggest clones take up roughly 2.2%. Sample: PBMCs. These receptor sequences come from a woman aged 18-30 years in good health and CMV-seronegative. Each CDR3 is given with its conserved first and last residue. A D gene is named only where the DNA matches it firmly. Rows give clone size only sometimes, using once, few, many, or a class for an expanded clone.

CDR3aa	CDR3nt	d_gene	v_gene	j_gene	abundance
CASSKTSGIRDTQYF	TGTGCCAGCAGCAAGACTAGCGGGATTAGGGATACGCAGTATTTT	TRBD2	TRBV6-6	TRBJ2-3	.
CASSPLDLGSPGNTIYF	TGTGCCAGCAGTCCATTGGACTTGGGATCGCCTGGAAACACCATATATTTT	.	TRBV28	TRBJ1-3	.
CASSAMTGSGANVLTF	TGTGCCAGCAGTGCAATGACAGGGTCAGGGGCCAACGTCCTGACTTTC	TRBD1	TRBV28	TRBJ2-6	.
CASSDCRLRSYEQYF	TGTGCCAGCAGTGATTGCCGATTGCGCTCCTACGAGCAGTACTTC	.	TRBV6-4	TRBJ2-7	.
CASSLWGGGYTEAFF	TGTGCCAGCAGTTTATGGGGGGGTGGGTACACTGAAGCTTTCTTT	.	TRBV27	TRBJ1-1	.
CASSLRRGGLNEQFF	TGTGCCAGCAGCTTAAGGCGGGGGGGCCTCAATGAGCAGTTCTTC	TRBD2	TRBV7-2	TRBJ2-1	.
CASSLWATGSGYQPQHF	TGTGCCAGCAGTTTATGGGCAACAGGGAGTGGTTATCAGCCCCAGCATTTT	.	TRBV28	TRBJ1-5	.
CASSPLNSPLHF	TGTGCCAGCAGTCCCCTTAATTCACCCCTCCACTTT	.	TRBV27	TRBJ1-6	.
CAWSAYSPRRYNEQFF	TGTGCCTGGAGTGCCTACTCACCTCGCCGGTACAATGAGCAGTTCTTC	.	TRBV30	TRBJ2-1	.
CASRGGGRLNTEAFF	TGTGCCAGCAGGGGGGGTGGCCGCCTGAACACTGAAGCTTTCTTT	.	TRBV11-1	TRBJ1-1	.
CASSRDGIDYGYTF	TGTGCCAGCAGCCGTGACGGGATAGACTATGGCTACACCTTC	.	TRBV28	TRBJ1-2	.
CASSYPLGLAGGYNEQFF	TGTGCCAGCAGTTACCCCCTGGGACTAGCGGGAGGGTACAATGAGCAGTTCTTC	TRBD2	TRBV28	TRBJ2-1	.
CASSFKVGRTEAFF	TGTGCCAGCAGTTTTAAGGTGGGGAGAACTGAAGCTTTCTTT	.	TRBV28	TRBJ1-1	.
CASSGLAGTADTQYF	TGTGCCAGCAGTGGACTAGCTGGAACGGCAGATACGCAGTATTTT	TRBD2	TRBV2	TRBJ2-3	.
CASSLLGQGVPYEQYF	TGTGCCAGCAGTTTGTTGGGACAGGGAGTACCCTACGAGCAGTACTTC	TRBD1	TRBV28	TRBJ2-7	.
CASLGDRGLTGELFF	TGTGCCAGTTTGGGGGACAGGGGATTAACCGGGGAGCTGTTTTTT	TRBD1	TRBV6-1	TRBJ2-2	.
CASSRTGNEQYF	TGTGCCAGCAGCCGTACAGGGAACGAGCAGTACTTC	.	TRBV6-5	TRBJ2-7	.
CASSLGVGGSPLHF	TGTGCCAGCAGCTTAGGAGTAGGCGGTTCACCCCTCCACTTT	.	TRBV7-8	TRBJ1-6	.
CASSTEGSSYNEQFF	TGTGCCAGCAGCACCGAGGGAAGTTCATACAATGAGCAGTTCTTC	.	TRBV9	TRBJ2-1	.
CASFQDREWVGGNQPQHF	TGTGCCAGCTTTCAGGACAGGGAGTGGGTAGGGGGCAATCAGCCCCAGCATTTT	TRBD1	TRBV28	TRBJ1-5	.
CASSLLAEQYF	TGTGCCAGCAGCTTATTGGCCGAGCAGTACTTC	.	TRBV7-9	TRBJ2-7	.
CASSLSGAIYGYTF	TGTGCCAGCAGCTTATCTGGGGCCATTTATGGCTACACCTTC	.	TRBV13	TRBJ1-2	.
CASSATSGSGDEQFF	TGTGCCAGCAGTGCGACTAGCGGGAGCGGGGATGAGCAGTTCTTC	TRBD2	TRBV6-4	TRBJ2-1	.
CATSPGDRNTEAFF	TGCGCCACTTCCCCCGGGGACAGGAACACTGAAGCTTTCTTT	TRBD1	TRBV5-1	TRBJ1-1	.
CAISLADRGYEQYF	TGTGCCATCAGTTTAGCCGACAGGGGATACGAGCAGTACTTC	TRBD1	TRBV10-3	TRBJ2-7	once
CASSLTGGEQYF	TGTGCCAGCAGTTTGACGGGGGGGGAGCAGTACTTC	TRBD2	TRBV28	TRBJ2-7	.
CASSIGEALNSYNEQFF	TGTGCCAGTAGTATAGGAGAGGCACTAAACTCCTACAATGAGCAGTTCTTC	.	TRBV19	TRBJ2-1	.
CASSPPLGPLGEQFF	TGTGCCAGCTCACCACCGTTAGGCCCCCTCGGGGAGCAGTTCTTC	.	TRBV18	TRBJ2-1	.
CASSPRGLHTEAFF	TGTGCCAGCAGTCCCAGGGGGCTGCACACTGAAGCTTTCTTT	TRBD1	TRBV6-5	TRBJ1-1	.
CASSERVMNTEAFF	TGTGCCAGCAGCGAGCGAGTAATGAACACTGAAGCTTTCTTT	.	TRBV6-5	TRBJ1-1	.
CASSQDLVRQTYEQYF	TGTGCCAGCAGCCAAGATCTGGTGAGACAGACCTACGAGCAGTACTTC	.	TRBV4-2	TRBJ2-7	.
CASSTPGPPYNEQFF	TGTGCCAGCAGCACCCCAGGGCCTCCCTACAATGAGCAGTTCTTC	.	TRBV7-9	TRBJ2-1	.
CASSLTGESGYTF	TGTGCCAGCAGCTTGACAGGGGAATCTGGCTACACCTTC	TRBD1	TRBV5-5	TRBJ1-2	.
CASSQDRISGNTIYF	TGTGCCAGCAGCCAAGACAGGATCTCTGGAAACACCATATATTTT	.	TRBV14	TRBJ1-3	once
CASSQDWEYFKDYEQYF	TGCGCCAGCAGCCAAGATTGGGAGTATTTCAAAGATTACGAGCAGTACTTC	.	TRBV4-3	TRBJ2-7	.
CASSRGQGSEQYF	TGTGCCAGCAGCCGGGGACAGGGCAGCGAGCAGTACTTC	TRBD1	TRBV7-8	TRBJ2-7	.
CASSYRGQGRRFRNEQFF	TGTGCCAGTAGTTACAGGGGACAGGGTCGTCGGTTTAGGAATGAGCAGTTCTTC	TRBD1	TRBV19	TRBJ2-1	.
CASSLTGGALGTEAFF	TGTGCCAGCAGCCTCACTGGGGGGGCGCTGGGCACTGAAGCTTTCTTT	.	TRBV7-9	TRBJ1-1	.
CASSLPPGYTF	TGTGCCAGCAGCTTACCCCCGGGCTACACCTTC	.	TRBV7-9	TRBJ1-2	few
CASSNRQSVNTEAFF	TGTGCCAGTAGCAACAGGCAATCTGTGAACACTGAAGCTTTCTTT	.	TRBV19	TRBJ1-1	.
CASSQDQLGATDTQYF	TGTGCCAGCAGCCAAGACCAACTAGGCGCCACAGATACGCAGTATTTT	.	TRBV4-2	TRBJ2-3	.
CASSLVVSGSALHEQYF	TGTGCCAGCAGCTTAGTCGTTAGCGGGAGCGCTCTCCACGAGCAGTACTTC	TRBD2	TRBV7-8	TRBJ2-7	.
CASMIAGVGDTQYF	TGTGCCAGCATGATTGCGGGAGTGGGAGATACGCAGTATTTT	TRBD2	TRBV6-1	TRBJ2-3	.